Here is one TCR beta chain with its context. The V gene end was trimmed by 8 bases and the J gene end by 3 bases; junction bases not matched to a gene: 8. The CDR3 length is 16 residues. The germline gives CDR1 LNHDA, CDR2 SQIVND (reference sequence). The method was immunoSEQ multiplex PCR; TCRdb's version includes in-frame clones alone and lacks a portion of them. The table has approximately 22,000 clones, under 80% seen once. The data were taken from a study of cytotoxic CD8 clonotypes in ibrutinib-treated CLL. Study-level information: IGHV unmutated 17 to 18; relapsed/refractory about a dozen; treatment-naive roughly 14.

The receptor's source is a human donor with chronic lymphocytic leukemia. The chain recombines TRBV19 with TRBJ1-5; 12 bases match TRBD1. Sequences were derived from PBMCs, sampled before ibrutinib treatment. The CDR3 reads CASVNRDRGLNQPQHF. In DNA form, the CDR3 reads TGTGCCAGTGTAAACCGGGACAGGGGGCTCAATCAGCCCCAGCATTTT.